The following is a T cell receptor beta chain sequence with its context. The antigen is undetermined. Sequenced by immunoSEQ multiplex PCR; TCRdb stores in-frame clones only, minus some. The sample lists about 36,000 clones, approximately 89% occurring once. The data stem from a study of T cell clonotyping in hematopoietic cell transplantation. The study, taken as a whole, reports: Cells were unsorted, so CD4 and CD8 contributions were not separated. After transplant, recipient diversity fell while pathologically expanded clonotypes grew through day 180.

Germline lookup yields CDR1 SGHTA and CDR2 FQGNSA. The CDR3 runs to 14 residues. Trimming shortened V by 1 base and J by 1 base, and 5 bases separated the two germline ends. Sequenced sample: peripheral blood mononuclear cells. The chain is built from TRBV7-2 and TRBJ1-5, with D unclear. This TCR derives from a woman aged 40 to 50 in good health. Some clones in this sample may be carry-over from other donors' samples. Here the CDR3 reads CASSLVGSNQPQHF. The CDR3 DNA reads as TGTGCCAGCAGCTTAGTGGGGAGCAATCAGCCCCAGCATTTT.